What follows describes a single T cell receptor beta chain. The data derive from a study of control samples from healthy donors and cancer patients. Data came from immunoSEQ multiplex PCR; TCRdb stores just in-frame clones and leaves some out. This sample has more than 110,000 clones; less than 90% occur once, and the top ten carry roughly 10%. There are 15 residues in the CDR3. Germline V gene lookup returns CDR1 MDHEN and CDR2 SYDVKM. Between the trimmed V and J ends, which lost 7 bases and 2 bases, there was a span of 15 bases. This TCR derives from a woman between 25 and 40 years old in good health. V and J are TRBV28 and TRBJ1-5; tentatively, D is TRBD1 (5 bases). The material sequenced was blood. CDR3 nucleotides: TGTGCCAGCACCTCTGGCGGGGCCGGCAATCAGCCCCAGCATTTT. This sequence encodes CASTSGGAGNQPQHF. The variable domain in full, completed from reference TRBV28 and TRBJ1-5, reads DVKVTQSSRYLVKRTGEKVFLECVQDMDHENMFWYRQDPGLGLRLIYFSYDVKMKEKGDIPEGYSVSREKKERFSLILESASTNQTSMYLCASTSGGAGNQPQHFGDGTRLSIL.